This entry features one T cell receptor (beta chain) sequence. These data originate in a study of graft-versus-host responses after intestinal transplantation. CDR1 and CDR2 from the germline V gene are SGHRS and YFSETQ. The CDR3 covers 16 residues. Trimming left V 1 base short and J 2 bases short, with 16 bases between. Assay: immunoSEQ multiplex PCR; the TCRdb copy retains only in-frame clones and omits some. The sample contains over 14,000 clones, around 94% of which appear only once. The TCR was taken from a human patient who received an intestinal transplant, so some T cells may come from the graft donor. The rearrangement joins TRBV5-1 to TRBJ2-7, with D perhaps TRBD2 (5 bases). Source: PBMCs, taken 9 days after transplant. CDR3 sequence reads: CASSLWVGRRTYEQYF. CDR3 sequence (DNA): TGCGCCAGCAGCTTGTGGGTCGGTAGGAGGACCTACGAGCAGTACTTC. Drawing the rest from reference TRBV5-1 and TRBJ2-7, the complete variable domain is KAGVTQTPRYLIKTRGQQVTLSCSPISGHRSVSWYQQTPGQGLQFLFEYFSETQRNKGNFPGRFSGRQFSNSRSEMNVSTLELGDSALYLCASSLWVGRRTYEQYFGPGTRLTVT.